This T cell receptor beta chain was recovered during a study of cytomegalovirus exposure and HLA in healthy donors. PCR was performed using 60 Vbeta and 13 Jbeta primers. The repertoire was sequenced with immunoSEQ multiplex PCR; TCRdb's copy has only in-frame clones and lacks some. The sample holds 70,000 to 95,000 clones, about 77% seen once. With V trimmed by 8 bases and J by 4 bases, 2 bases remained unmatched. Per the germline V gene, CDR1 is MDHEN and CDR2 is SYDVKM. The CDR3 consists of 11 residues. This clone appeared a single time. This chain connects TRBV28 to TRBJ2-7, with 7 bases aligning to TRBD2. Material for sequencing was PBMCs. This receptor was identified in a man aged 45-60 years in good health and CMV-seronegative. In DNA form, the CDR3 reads TGTGCCAGCCGGGGGGAGTACGAGCAGTACTTC. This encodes CASRGEYEQYF.